The sequence of this T cell receptor beta chain was determined in a study of T cell responses to AZD1222 COVID-19 vaccine. Profiled with immunoSEQ multiplex PCR; TCRdb holds only in-frame clones, not every one. The table includes approximately 150,000 clones, 86% detected once. CDR3 length equals 15 residues. Germline loops: CDR1 SGHTA, CDR2 FQGNSA. Trimming at V came to 2 bases and at J to 3 bases, leaving 3 bases not matched to a gene. This TCR was recovered from an adult who received the AZD1222 COVID-19 vaccine. The input for sequencing was peripheral blood, taken 28 days after the second AZD1222 dose. This chain links TRBV7-2 with TRBJ1-2; 10 bases align to TRBD1. The CDR3 bases are TGTGCCAGCAGCTTAAGGGGGACAGGGGACTATGGCTACACCTTC. This encodes CASSLRGTGDYGYTF.